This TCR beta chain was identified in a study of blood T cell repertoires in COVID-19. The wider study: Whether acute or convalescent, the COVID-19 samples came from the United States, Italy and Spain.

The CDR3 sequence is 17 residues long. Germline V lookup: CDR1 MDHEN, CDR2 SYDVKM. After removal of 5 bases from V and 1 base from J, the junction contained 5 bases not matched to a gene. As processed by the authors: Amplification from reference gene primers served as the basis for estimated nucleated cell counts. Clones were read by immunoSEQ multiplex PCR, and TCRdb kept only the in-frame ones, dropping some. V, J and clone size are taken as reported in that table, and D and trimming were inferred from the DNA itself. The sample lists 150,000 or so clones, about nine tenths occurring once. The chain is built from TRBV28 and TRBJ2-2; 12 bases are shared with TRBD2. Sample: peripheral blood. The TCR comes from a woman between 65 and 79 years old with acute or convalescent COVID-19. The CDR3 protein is CASSPTSGSQNTGELFF. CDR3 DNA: TGTGCCAGCAGTCCGACTAGCGGGAGCCAGAACACCGGGGAGCTGTTTTTT.